Below are 7 T cell receptor beta chains sequenced from a single sample in a study of shared clonotypes between healthy human individuals. Repertoires were generated with immunoSEQ multiplex PCR, while TCRdb's copy carries only in-frame clones and drops some. The sample gives about 960,000 clones, more than 75% of which show up once; around 1.4% is in the top ten. Input material: memory CD4+ T cells sorted from blood. Subset reported: CD45RA-negative fraction. These receptor sequences come from a man younger than 35 in good health.

V is TRBV15 and J is TRBJ1-5; a possible D gene is TRBD1 (6 bases). This CDR3 region has 16 residues. Germline V lookup: CDR1 LNHNV, CDR2 YYDKDF (reference sequence). V was pared by 4 bases and J by 6 bases, with 19 bases between. The CDR3 protein is CATSTIPLLTGQPQHF. Written as DNA, the CDR3 is TGTGCCACCAGCACCATCCCTTTACTGACAGGTCAGCCCCAGCATTTT.

The chain combines TRBV11-2 with TRBJ2-7, with D unclear. CDR1 and CDR2 (germline): SGHAT, FQNNGV. Trimming cost V 0 bases and J 3 bases, with 6 bases left between them. The length of the CDR3 is 13 residues. The CDR3 coding sequence is TGTGCCAGCAGCTTAGAAGTGGGCTACGAGCAGTACTTC. This codes for CASSLEVGYEQYF.

The chain combines TRBV9 with TRBJ1-6, with 7 nucleotides matching TRBD1. CDR1 is SGDLS, CDR2 YYNGEE, per germline. This CDR3 is 14 amino acids long. J was trimmed by 5 bases and V by 4 bases; bases with no gene match: 3. CDR3 nucleotide sequence: TGTGCCAGCAGCCTGACAGGGAATAATTCACCCCTCCACTTT. Translating gives CASSLTGNNSPLHF. Full variable domain (rest looked up from reference TRBV9 and TRBJ1-6): DSGVTQTPKHLITATGQRVTLRCSPRSGDLSVYWYQQSLDQGLQFLIQYYNGEERAKGNILERFSAQQFPDLHSELNLSSLELGDSALYFCASSLTGNNSPLHFGNGTRLTVT.

CDR3 coding DNA: TGTGCCAGCAGCGCCCGGACAGGGGGTAATTCACCCCTCCACTTT. This codes for CASSARTGGNSPLHF. This chain connects TRBV9 to TRBJ1-6; 10 bases are shared with TRBD1. From germline, CDR1 is SGDLS and CDR2 YYNGEE. With 3 bases clipped from V and 6 bases from J, the junction kept 3 bases outside the gene matches. CDR3 length: 15 amino acids.

Notes on this clone: Other DNA sequences in this specimen translate into the identical CDR3. The chain carries TRBV10-1 and TRBJ2-3, with 7 bases aligning to TRBD1. CDR3 size: 14 residues. The trim removed 0 bases at V and 4 bases at J, leaving 1 base unmatched. CDR1 and CDR2 (germline): WNHNN, SYGVQD (reference sequence). The CDR3 is CASSESTGPDTQYF. In DNA form, the CDR3 reads TGCGCCAGCAGTGAGTCGACAGGGCCAGATACGCAGTATTTT.

This clone was observed a few times. The chain recombines TRBV19 with TRBJ1-1, with D perhaps TRBD1 (6 bases). Germline-derived CDR1 and CDR2 are LNHDA and SQIVND (reference sequence). CDR3 length: 12 residues. V was clipped by 4 bases and J by 6 bases, with 9 bases between them. CDR3 DNA: TGTGCCAGTAGTACGGGGGCAGCTGAAGCTTTCTTT. Amino acids: CASSTGAAEAFF.

A single count supports this clone. The chain combines TRBV5-6 with TRBJ2-7; 9 bases fit TRBD1. Germline values: CDR1 SGHDT, CDR2 YYEEEE. There are 14 residues in the CDR3. J gave up 2 bases and V 3 bases, and 3 bases lay outside the gene matches. The CDR3 DNA follows: TGTGCCAGCAGCTCGACAGGGGGTACCTACGAGCAGTACTTC. It translates to CASSSTGGTYEQYF.